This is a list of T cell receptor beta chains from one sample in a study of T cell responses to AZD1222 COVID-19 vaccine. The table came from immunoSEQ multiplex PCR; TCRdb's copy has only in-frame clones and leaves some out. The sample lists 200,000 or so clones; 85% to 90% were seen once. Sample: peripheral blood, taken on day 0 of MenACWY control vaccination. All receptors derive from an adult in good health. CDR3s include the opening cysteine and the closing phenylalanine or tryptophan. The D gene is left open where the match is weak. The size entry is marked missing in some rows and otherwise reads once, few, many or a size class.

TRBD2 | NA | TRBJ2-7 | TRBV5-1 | TGCGCCAGCAGCGGGGCGGCTAGCGGGCAAGGTGAGCAGTACTTC | CASSGAASGQGEQYF
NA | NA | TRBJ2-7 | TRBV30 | TGTGCCTGGAGTGTAGTCCCCTTCTACGAGCAGTACTTC | CAWSVVPFYEQYF
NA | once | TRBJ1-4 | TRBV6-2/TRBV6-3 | TGTGCCAGCAGCGTCAAGATCCAGGAAAAACTGTTTTTT | CASSVKIQEKLFF
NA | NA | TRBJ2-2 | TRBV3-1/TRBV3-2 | TGTGCCAGCAGAACCAGCCCGGGGGCCGGGGAGCTGTTTTTT | CASRTSPGAGELFF
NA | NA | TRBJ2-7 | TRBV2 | TGTGCCAGCAGTCCACCAACTAGCCGGTCAGTCGAGCAGTACTTC | CASSPPTSRSVEQYF
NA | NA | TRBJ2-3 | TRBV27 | TGTGCCAGCAGTTTAGACCCCCCCCAACTTAGGGAAACAGATACGCAGTATTTT | CASSLDPPQLRETDTQYF
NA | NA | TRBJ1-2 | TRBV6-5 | TGTGCCAGCAGCATCGACAGGACAGTTTACTATGGCTACACCTTC | CASSIDRTVYYGYTF
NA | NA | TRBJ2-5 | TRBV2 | TGTGCCAGCAGAGCGGACGAAGAGACCCAGTACTTC | CASRADEETQYF
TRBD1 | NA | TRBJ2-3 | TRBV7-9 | TGTGCCAGCAGCCAACGGACAGGCAGACTCACAGATACGCAGTATTTT | CASSQRTGRLTDTQYF
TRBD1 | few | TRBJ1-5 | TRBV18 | TGTGCCAGCTCACGGACCCAGGGGGGTGCCAATCAGCCCCAGCATTTT | CASSRTQGGANQPQHF
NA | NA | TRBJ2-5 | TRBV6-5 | TGTGCCAGCCAGGGAGTATACCAAGAGACCCAGTACTTC | CASQGVYQETQYF
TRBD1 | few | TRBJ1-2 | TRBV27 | TGTGCCAGCAGTCCCCAGGGGGGCCCTAACTATGGCTACACCTTC | CASSPQGGPNYGYTF
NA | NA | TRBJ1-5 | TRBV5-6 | TGTGCCAGCAGCTTGGGACAACTAGGCAATCAGCCCCAGCATTTT | CASSLGQLGNQPQHF
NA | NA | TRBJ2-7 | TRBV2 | TGTGCCAGCAAGGGAGATAGTAGGTACGAGCAGTACTTC | CASKGDSRYEQYF
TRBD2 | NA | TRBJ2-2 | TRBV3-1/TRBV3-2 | TGTGCCAGCAGCCAAGATGGGCTAGCGGGTAGGGAGCTGTTTTTT | CASSQDGLAGRELFF
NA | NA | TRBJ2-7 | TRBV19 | TGTGCCAGTAGTATAGATCTGTACTACGAGCAGTACTTC | CASSIDLYYEQYF
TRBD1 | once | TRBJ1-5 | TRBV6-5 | TGTGCCAGCAGTTTACAGGGGGCGAATCAGCCCCAGCATTTT | CASSLQGANQPQHF
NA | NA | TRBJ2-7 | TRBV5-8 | TGTGCCAGCAGCTTGGTCGGTGCTGAAGTCGAGCAGTACTTC | CASSLVGAEVEQYF
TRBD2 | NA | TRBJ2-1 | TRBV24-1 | TGTGCCACCAGTCCAGCGGGAGTCACCAATGAGCAGTTCTTC | CATSPAGVTNEQFF
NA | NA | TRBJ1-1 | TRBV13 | TGTGCCAGCAGCTCCCCGGGAGGGTGGGCTTTCTTT | CASSSPGGWAFF
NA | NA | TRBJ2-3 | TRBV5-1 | TGCGCCAGCAGCTTGGATGGCCGAAGCACAGATACGCAGTATTTT | CASSLDGRSTDTQYF
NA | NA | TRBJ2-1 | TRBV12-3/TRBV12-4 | TGTGCCAGCAGTTCCCAGGGGTTTGAGCAGTTCTTC | CASSSQGFEQFF
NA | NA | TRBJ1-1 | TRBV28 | TGTGCCAGCAGTTTCCAGGGGCCCCACACTGAAGCTTTCTTT | CASSFQGPHTEAFF
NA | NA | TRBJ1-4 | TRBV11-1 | TGTGCCAGCAGCCTTACACCCTCAACTAATGAAAAACTGTTTTTT | CASSLTPSTNEKLFF
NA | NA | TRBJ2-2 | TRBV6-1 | TGTGCCAGCAGTGAAGATGGGGGTGCGAACACCGGGGAGCTGTTTTTT | CASSEDGGANTGELFF
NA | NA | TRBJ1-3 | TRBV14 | TGTGCCAGCAGCCAACGAGCAGGCTCTGGAAACACCATATATTTT | CASSQRAGSGNTIYF
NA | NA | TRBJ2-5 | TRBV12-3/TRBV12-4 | TGTGCCAGCAGTGCCGGGGGTGAGGAGACCCAGTACTTC | CASSAGGEETQYF
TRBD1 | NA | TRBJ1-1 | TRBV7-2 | TGTGCCAGCAGCCGGGGACAGGGATTGAACACTGAAGCTTTCTTT | CASSRGQGLNTEAFF
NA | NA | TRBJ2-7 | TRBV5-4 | TGTGCCAGCAGCCCGGTAGGGGCTAAAACCTACGAGCAGTACTTC | CASSPVGAKTYEQYF
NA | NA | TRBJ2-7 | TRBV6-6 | TGTGCCAGCAGTTACGAGGACTACGAGCAGTACTTC | CASSYEDYEQYF
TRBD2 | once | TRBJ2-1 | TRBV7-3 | TGTGCCAGCAGCTTAACGAATCTTCTAGCGGGAAATATTAATGAGCAGTTCTTC | CASSLTNLLAGNINEQFF
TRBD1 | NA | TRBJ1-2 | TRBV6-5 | TGTGCCAGCAGTTCCCGAGGACAGGGGGCGCGGGTATACACCTTC | CASSSRGQGARVYTF
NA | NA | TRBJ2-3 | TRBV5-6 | TGTGCCAGCAGCTTGGGGGCGGGGTTCAGTACAGATACGCAGTATTTT | CASSLGAGFSTDTQYF
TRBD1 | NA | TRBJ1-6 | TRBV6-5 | TGTGCCAGCAGTAGGACAGGGCGTAATTCACCCCTCCACTTT | CASSRTGRNSPLHF
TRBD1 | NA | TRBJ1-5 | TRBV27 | TGTGCCAGCAGTTACCCGGGACAGGAAGATCAGCCCCAGCATTTT | CASSYPGQEDQPQHF
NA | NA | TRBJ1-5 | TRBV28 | TGTGCCAGCAACACTTGGGTGAGGGGCAGCAATCAGCCCCAGCATTTT | CASNTWVRGSNQPQHF
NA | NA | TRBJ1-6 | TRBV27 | TGTGCCAGCAGTTATCAGGGGTCACGGAATTCACCCCTCCACTTT | CASSYQGSRNSPLHF
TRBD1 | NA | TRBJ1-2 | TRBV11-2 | TGTGCCAGCAGATATGACAGGGGCCTCAACTATGGCTACACCTTC | CASRYDRGLNYGYTF
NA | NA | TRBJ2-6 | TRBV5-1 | TGCGCCAGCAGCTTGGACCTCTCGGGGGCCAACGTCCTGACTTTC | CASSLDLSGANVLTF
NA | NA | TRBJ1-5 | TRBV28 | TGTGCCAGCGGTCAGTGGAGGAATCAGCCCCAGCATTTT | CASGQWRNQPQHF
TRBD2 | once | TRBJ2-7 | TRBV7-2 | TGTGCCAGCAGCCCCTATTGGGAGGGCCGGTACGAGCAGTACTTC | CASSPYWEGRYEQYF
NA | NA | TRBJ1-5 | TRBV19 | TGTGCCAGTAGTAGGGGGGGTGTGCAGCCCCAGCATTTT | CASSRGGVQPQHF
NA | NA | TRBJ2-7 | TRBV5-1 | TGCGCCAGCAGCCCACCGGGACGTAGCTCCTACGAGCAGTACTTC | CASSPPGRSSYEQYF
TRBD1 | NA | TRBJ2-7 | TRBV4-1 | TGCGCCAGCAGCCAACTTACAGGGGTCTCCTACGAGCAGTACTTC | CASSQLTGVSYEQYF